A single sample gave rise to the 22 T cell receptor beta chains below, sequenced in a study of T cell responses to AZD1222 COVID-19 vaccine. Sequenced by immunoSEQ multiplex PCR; TCRdb stores in-frame clones only, minus some. The top ten clones hold more than 10% of a sample with roughly 140,000 clones, approximately 93% of them seen once. Here the sequenced sample was peripheral blood, taken after recovery from COVID-19. These receptors were taken from an adult who had recovered from COVID-19.

The chain employs TRBV3-1 (or the pseudogene TRBV3-2) and TRBJ1-2; 7 bases fit TRBD1. This CDR3 spans 15 amino acids. CDR1 is LGHDT and CDR2 is YNNKEL in the germline V gene (reference sequence). The trim removed 0 bases at V and 3 bases at J, leaving 4 bases unmatched. The CDR3 nucleotides read TGTGCCAGCAGCCAAGATCTAACAGGGGACTATGGCTACACCTTC. It encodes CASSQDLTGDYGYTF.

This clone has just a few counts. The rearrangement links TRBV2 to TRBJ1-1; no clear D. The germline V gene has CDR1 SNHLY and CDR2 FYNNEI. Trimming removed 7 bases at V and 1 base at J, with 10 bases between. The CDR3 contains 13 residues. In DNA form, the CDR3 reads TGTGCCAGCAACAGAGTTTGGAACACTGAAGCTTTCTTT. Protein sequence: CASNRVWNTEAFF.

The rearrangement joins TRBV6-1 to TRBJ1-5; possibly TRBD1 for D (5 bases). This CDR3 has 19 amino acids. Germline V gene lookup returns CDR1 MNHNS and CDR2 SASEGT. V gave up 2 bases and J gave up 0 bases, with 20 bases separating them. The CDR3: CASSESPTRGESSNQPQHF. The CDR3, as DNA: TGTGCCAGCAGTGAATCACCCACTCGGGGGGAGAGTAGCAATCAGCCCCAGCATTTT.

The chain is built from TRBV5-1 and TRBJ2-5; D not certain. The CDR3 consists of 11 residues. Germline assignment: CDR1 SGHRS and CDR2 YFSETQ. V was clipped by 5 bases and J by 1 base, with 3 bases between them. The CDR3 DNA reads TGCGCCAGCAGGCTCCAAGAGACCCAGTACTTC. Its protein is CASRLQETQYF.

The V call is TRBV14, the J call TRBJ2-7, with D possibly being TRBD2 (6 bases). Germline CDR1 reads SGHDN; CDR2 reads FVKESK. V was pared by 4 bases and J by 3 bases, with 16 bases between. The CDR3 loop spans 15 amino acids. The CDR3 sequence: CASSPAGFSNYEQYF. The CDR3 nucleotides are TGTGCCAGCAGCCCGGCGGGATTCTCAAACTACGAGCAGTACTTC.

The chain has TRBV29-1 and TRBJ1-2; D is undetermined. Trimming removed 4 bases at V and 4 bases at J, with 13 bases between. CDR1 and CDR2 from the germline V gene are SQVTM and ANQGSEA. The CDR3 runs to 13 residues. The CDR3 here is CSVGEGNGYGYTF. The CDR3 bases are TGCAGCGTTGGGGAAGGGAACGGCTATGGCTACACCTTC.

The rearrangement joins TRBV10-2 to TRBJ2-1; 9 bases map to TRBD2. Germline CDR1 is WSHSY and CDR2 is SAAADI. The CDR3 is made up of 15 amino acids. The trim removed 5 bases at V and 6 bases at J, leaving 8 bases unmatched. In DNA, the CDR3 is TGCGCCAGCAGTTTGCGGCTAGCGGGGACCAATGAGCAGTTCTTC. Residues: CASSLRLAGTNEQFF.

This clone was detected only once. The V gene is TRBV28, the J gene TRBJ2-7; D remains ambiguous. CDR3 length: 15 residues. The germline gives CDR1 MDHEN, CDR2 SYDVKM. The V gene lost 5 bases and the J gene lost 3 bases, with 17 bases spanning the gap. This chain's CDR3 is CASSVLAGLHYEQYF. In DNA form, the CDR3 reads TGTGCCAGCAGTGTCCTCGCCGGCCTACACTACGAGCAGTACTTC.

The V and J genes are TRBV7-2 and TRBJ2-7; D might be TRBD2 (5 bases). CDR3 size: 15 residues. Germline loops: CDR1 SGHTA, CDR2 FQGNSA. Trimming shortened V by 4 bases and J by 1 base, and 14 bases separated the two germline ends. CDR3 protein: CASSSSAGESYEQYF. CDR3 sequence (DNA): TGTGCCAGCAGCTCCTCGGCGGGCGAGTCCTACGAGCAGTACTTC.

The rearrangement uses TRBV7-9 and TRBJ2-3, with a weak D call TRBD2 (5 bases). Trimming left V 5 bases short and J 2 bases short, with 14 bases between. The length of the CDR3 is 15 residues. Germline V lookup: CDR1 SEHNR, CDR2 FQNEAQ (reference sequence). The CDR3 region is CASSIERHFTDTQYF. The CDR3 nucleotides read TGTGCCAGCAGCATCGAGCGGCATTTCACAGATACGCAGTATTTT.

The rearrangement links TRBV6-5 to TRBJ1-5; 7 bases agree with TRBD1. CDR1 is MNHEY and CDR2 is SVGAGI in the germline V gene. Trimming took 5 bases from V and 4 from J; bases not matched to a gene: 2. The CDR3 is 13 residues long. In DNA, the CDR3 is TGTGCCAGCAGTCCGACAGGGAATCAGCCCCAGCATTTT. Residues: CASSPTGNQPQHF.

The genes are TRBV27 and TRBJ2-1; D ambiguous. This CDR3 has 15 amino acids. The ends were cut back, 2 bases at V and 6 bases at J, with 14 bases in the middle. Looked up from germline, CDR1 is MNHEY and CDR2 is SMNVEV (reference sequence). The CDR3 nucleotides are TGTGCCAGCAGTTTAGTCCGTCCTGTGGGCAATGAGCAGTTCTTC. Translation: CASSLVRPVGNEQFF.

This rearrangement joins TRBV19 to TRBJ1-2; tentative D call: TRBD1 (5 bases). Germline loops: CDR1 LNHDA, CDR2 SQIVND (reference sequence). The V gene lost 5 bases and the J gene lost 2 bases, with 12 bases spanning the gap. The CDR3 has 14 residues. CDR3 in DNA: TGTGCCAGTAGTCCGGGACGGGGGAACTATGGCTACACCTTC. Translating it yields CASSPGRGNYGYTF.

The chain combines TRBV7-9 with TRBJ1-4; 8 nucleotides agree with TRBD1. The CDR3 is 18 residues long. CDR1 is SEHNR, CDR2 FQNEAQ, per germline (reference sequence). The V segment lost 2 bases and the J segment 1 base; nucleotides outside the gene matches: 9. The CDR3 DNA follows: TGTGCCAGCAGCTTAAGCTGGCAGGGGGCCGGAACTAATGAAAAACTGTTTTTT. Residues: CASSLSWQGAGTNEKLFF.

The chain joins TRBV10-1 to TRBJ2-7; 7 bases fit TRBD1. The CDR3 sequence is 13 residues long. Unmatched junction bases numbered 5, after V lost 6 bases and J lost 3 bases. The germline V gene encodes CDR1 WNHNN and CDR2 SYGVQD (reference sequence). The CDR3, as DNA: TGCGCCAGCAGCCAAGACAGGGACTACGAGCAGTACTTC. It yields the protein CASSQDRDYEQYF.

This clone was detected once. The chain combines TRBV21-1 with TRBJ2-2. TRBV21-1 is described as a pseudogene. The CDR3 is 19 residues long. CDR3 sequence: CASNLGVPRTLVNTGELFF. The CDR3 nucleotides are TGTGCCAGCAATTTGGGGGTCCCCCGGACCTTAGTTAACACCGGGGAGCTGTTTTTT.

This rearrangement joins TRBV30 to TRBJ1-5; D is perhaps TRBD1 (5 bases). The germline V gene encodes CDR1 GTSNPN and CDR2 SVGIG (reference sequence). The V end was cut by 4 bases, the J end by 9 bases, with 13 bases between. CDR3 length equals 12 residues. The chain's CDR3 is CAWTPIQGPQHF. CDR3 sequence (DNA): TGTGCCTGGACCCCGATCCAGGGGCCCCAGCATTTT.

V usage is TRBV9 and J usage is TRBJ2-2, with 8 bases that match TRBD2. CDR3 size: 13 residues. CDR1 is SGDLS and CDR2 is YYNGEE in the germline V gene. The V gene end was trimmed by 2 bases and the J gene end by 6 bases; junction bases not matched to a gene: 0. The CDR3 region has the DNA TGTGCCAGCAGCGTGCGGGAGGCCGGGGAGCTGTTTTTT. Protein product: CASSVREAGELFF.

This clone has a single count. This chain connects TRBV7-2 to TRBJ2-7; TRBD1 might be the D (6 bases). V lost 4 bases to trimming and J lost 1 base, with 14 bases between them. CDR3 length: 15 amino acids. Germline V gene sequence: CDR1 SGHTA, CDR2 FQGNSA. DNA of the CDR3: TGTGCCAGCAGCTCAATAGTTGGACAGTCCTACGAGCAGTACTTC. Its protein product is CASSSIVGQSYEQYF.

The rearrangement joins TRBV10-1 to TRBJ2-6; D gene ambiguous. The V gene's germline CDR1 is WNHNN and CDR2 SYGVQD (reference sequence). The V end was cut by 0 bases, the J end by 1 base, with 4 bases between. The CDR3 loop spans 15 amino acids. The CDR3, as DNA: TGCGCCAGCAGTGAGTCGGGTTCTGGGGCCAACGTCCTGACTTTC. It yields the protein CASSESGSGANVLTF.

The chain has TRBV19 and TRBJ2-1; 9 bases align to TRBD2. The junction had 6 bases not matched to a gene; V was cut back by 3 bases and J by 9 bases. Germline loops: CDR1 LNHDA, CDR2 SQIVND (reference sequence). The CDR3 runs to 14 residues. The CDR3 protein is CASSIWREGGEQFF. In nucleotides, the CDR3 is TGTGCCAGTAGTATCTGGCGGGAGGGCGGTGAGCAGTTCTTC.

This rearrangement joins TRBV19 to TRBJ1-4, with D perhaps matching TRBD1 (5 bases). The CDR3 is 13 residues long. Trimming took off 6 bases at V and 6 bases at J, with 11 bases between the two ends. Germline V gives CDR1 LNHDA, CDR2 SQIVND (reference sequence). The CDR3 coding sequence is TGTGCCAGTAGGGGTAAGACAGATGAAAAACTGTTTTTT. This codes for CASRGKTDEKLFF.